This T cell receptor (beta chain) was observed in a study of human T cells and chemical hapten exposure. TCRdb used MiXCR to reprocess the RACE reads, holding one entry per CDR3 protein. The sample comprises approximately 86,000 distinct CDR3 sequences, around 9.9% of which are singletons, and roughly 1% rests with the top ten. CDR1 is KGHDR and CDR2 is SFDVKD in the germline V gene. Trimming removed 0 bases from V and 8 bases from J, with 7 bases in between. The CDR3 covers 12 residues. Time point: patch test 3, about 24 weeks after DPC sensitization. The treatment denotes: therapeutic diphenylcyclopropenone sensitization with weekly scalp DPC.

This receptor was taken from a woman aged 25-40 years with alopecia areata. Some clones in this sample may be carry-over from other donors' samples. The chain couples TRBV24-1 to TRBJ2-7, with D possibly TRBD1 on 5 matching bases. Sequenced here: whole blood, sampled in connection with sensitization to the hapten diphenylcyclopropenone (DPC). Here the CDR3 DNA reads TGTGCCACCAGTGATTTGCAGGGTAAGCAGTACTTC. Protein: CATSDLQGKQYF.